Shown below are 22 T cell receptor beta chains from a single sample sequenced in a study of cytomegalovirus exposure and HLA in healthy donors. The PCR had 60 Vbeta and 13 Jbeta primers. Measured with immunoSEQ multiplex PCR; TCRdb has only the in-frame clones, and not every one. Here the sample spans about 110,000 clones, over 65% being singletons. Sequencing used PBMCs. These receptors came from a man between 25 and 39 years old in good health and CMV-seropositive.

This clone was seen more than once but under ten times. The rearrangement links TRBV9 to TRBJ1-4; 8 nucleotides line up with TRBD1. The germline CDR1 and CDR2 sequences are SGDLS and YYNGEE. Trimming cost V 0 bases and J 3 bases; bases outside gene matches: 19. CDR3 size: 21 residues. DNA of the CDR3: TGTGCCAGCAGCGTAGTAGGGGTGAAGGACAGGGCCGGGAACTCTAATGAAAAACTGTTTTTT. This codes for CASSVVGVKDRAGNSNEKLFF.

This chain links TRBV2 with TRBJ1-5, with D hard to call. CDR3 length equals 15 residues. V lost 5 bases, J lost 4 bases, and 15 bases lay in between. Germline CDR1 is SNHLY and CDR2 is FYNNEI. The CDR3 DNA reads TGTGCCAGCAGTCCGTCCGGGTTACCAAATCAGCCCCAGCATTTT. It specifies CASSPSGLPNQPQHF.

This clone was observed a handful of times. The chain uses TRBV4-1 and TRBJ2-2; the D gene is possibly TRBD1 (6 bases). The CDR3 extends over 14 amino acids. The ends were cut back, 4 bases at V and 5 bases at J, with 11 bases in the middle. Per germline, CDR1 MGHRA and CDR2 YSYEKL. CDR3 protein: CASSLHRETGELFF. CDR3 bases: TGCGCCAGCAGCCTTCACAGGGAAACCGGGGAGCTGTTTTTT.

DNA for the CDR3: TGTGCCAGCACTAGTGGTTTAGCCTTTACATCTGAGCAGTTCTTC. This gives the protein CASTSGLAFTSEQFF. The chain has TRBV2 and TRBJ2-1; D ambiguous. Trimming stripped 7 bases from V and 9 bases from J, with 22 bases between. The length of the CDR3 is 15 residues. Germline CDR1 reads SNHLY; CDR2 reads FYNNEI.

The V gene is TRBV9, the J gene TRBJ2-1; a weak D match, TRBD1 (6 bases). The ends were cut back, 0 bases at V and 6 bases at J, with 16 bases in the middle. CDR1 is SGDLS, CDR2 YYNGEE, per germline. This CDR3 contains 16 residues. The CDR3 loop reads CASSVDLDSLINEQFF. The CDR3 coding sequence is TGTGCCAGCAGCGTAGATCTGGACAGCCTTATCAATGAGCAGTTCTTC.

The gene calls are TRBV10-1 and TRBJ2-3; 7 nucleotides match TRBD1. V lost 6 bases, J lost 2 bases, and 11 bases stayed unmatched. Germline assignment: CDR1 WNHNN and CDR2 SYGVQD (reference sequence). The CDR3 sequence is 16 residues long. The chain's CDR3 is CASSFIQGNPTDTQYF. CDR3 in DNA: TGCGCCAGCAGCTTTATACAGGGGAACCCCACAGATACGCAGTATTTT.

This clone was counted between two and nine times. The V gene is TRBV2, the J gene TRBJ2-7; 7 bases map to TRBD2. Germline loops: CDR1 SNHLY, CDR2 FYNNEI. V trimming: 6 bases; J trimming: 4 bases; junction bases outside the gene matches: 3. The CDR3 has 12 amino acids. This chain's CDR3 is CASSVLAYEQYF. The CDR3 DNA sequence: TGTGCCAGCAGCGTACTAGCGTACGAGCAGTACTTC.

The J gene is TRBJ2-6, the V gene TRBV9, with 10 bases matching TRBD1. Trimming at V came to 4 bases and at J to 0 bases, leaving 7 bases not matched to a gene. The CDR3 runs to 18 residues. Per the germline V gene, CDR1 is SGDLS and CDR2 is YYNGEE. Here the CDR3 DNA reads TGTGCCAGCAGCTTCCCGGGACAGGGGAGCTCTGGGGCCAACGTCCTGACTTTC. It is translated as CASSFPGQGSSGANVLTF.

The V call is TRBV9, the J call TRBJ1-1; D possibly corresponds to TRBD1 (5 bases). CDR1 SGDLS and CDR2 YYNGEE come from the germline V gene. The V and J ends lost 0 bases and 4 bases respectively, with 19 bases between them. The CDR3 length is 17 residues. CDR3 loop: CASSVDSFGAFGTEAFF. The CDR3 coding sequence is TGTGCCAGCAGCGTAGACAGTTTTGGGGCCTTCGGCACTGAAGCTTTCTTT.

This chain links TRBV5-7 with TRBJ1-3; D possibly corresponds to TRBD1 (5 bases). TRBV5-7 is marked as an open reading frame, function uncertain. This CDR3 is built from 12 residues. The germline V and J ends were trimmed by 7 bases and 5 bases, with 10 bases remaining between them. The CDR3 bases are TGTGCCAGCCAGGGATTCCGAAACACCATATATTTT. Its translation is CASQGFRNTIYF.

The chain recombines TRBV7-9 with TRBJ1-4; the match to TRBD1 covers 7 bases. Trimming at V came to 5 bases and at J to 6 bases, leaving 9 bases not matched to a gene. CDR1 and CDR2 from the germline V gene are SEHNR and FQNEAQ (reference sequence). The CDR3 has 15 amino acids. DNA of the CDR3: TGTGCCAGCAGCCGGACAGGCCGTTTGGATGAAAAACTGTTTTTT. Its translation is CASSRTGRLDEKLFF.

This clone was seen a few times. The V and J genes are TRBV4-3 and TRBJ1-2; maybe TRBD1 (6 bases). The germline V gene encodes CDR1 LGHNA and CDR2 YSLEER. The V end lost 5 bases, the J end lost 5 bases, and 18 bases lay between the germline ends. The CDR3 extends over 15 amino acids. CDR3 region: CASSDKPDRSYGYTF. The CDR3 bases are TGCGCCAGCAGCGATAAACCCGACAGGTCGTATGGCTACACCTTC.

Comments on this clone: In the same sample, other DNA sequences code for this CDR3. The V call is TRBV28, the J call TRBJ2-2; no definite D call. Trimming took off 4 bases at V and 5 bases at J, with 11 bases between the two ends. This CDR3 has 14 amino acids. Germline V CDR1 and CDR2: MDHEN, SYDVKM. CDR3 nucleotides: TGTGCCAGCAGTTCCCCGGGTGAGACCGGGGAGCTGTTTTTT. Protein product: CASSSPGETGELFF.

The gene calls are TRBV7-6 and TRBJ2-3, with TRBD2 matching over 13 bases. Germline V gene sequence: CDR1 SGHVS, CDR2 FNYEAQ. The CDR3 contains 17 residues. With V trimmed by 5 bases and J by 3 bases, 8 bases remained unmatched. As DNA, the CDR3 is TGTGCCAGCAGCCCACGGACTAGCGGGGGACAGACAGATACGCAGTATTTT. It translates to CASSPRTSGGQTDTQYF. The whole variable domain, filled in from reference TRBV7-6 and TRBJ2-3, reads GAGVSQSPRYKVTKRGQDVALRCDPISGHVSLYWYRQALGQGPEFLTYFNYEAQQDKSGLPNDRFSAERPEGSISTLTIQRTEQRDSAMYRCASSPRTSGGQTDTQYFGPGTRLTVL.

The chain combines TRBV6-5 with TRBJ1-2; no reliable D call. V was cut by 0 bases and J by 3 bases, with 8 bases left in between. The CDR3 length is 14 residues. Germline CDR1 is MNHEY and CDR2 is SVGAGI. For the CDR3, the DNA is TGTGCCAGCAGTTACTCGGCGGAGCACTATGGCTACACCTTC. Translating gives CASSYSAEHYGYTF.

This clone was counted between two and nine times. This sequence joins TRBV5-8 and TRBJ2-1, with D possibly being TRBD2 (5 bases). The CDR3 runs to 15 residues. V was pared by 2 bases and J by 0 bases, with 9 bases between. The germline V gene encodes CDR1 SGHTS and CDR2 YDEGEE. CDR3 coding DNA: TGTGCCAGCAGCTTCGGACTGGACTCCTACAATGAGCAGTTCTTC. Residues: CASSFGLDSYNEQFF.

The J gene is TRBJ2-5, the V gene TRBV28, with TRBD2 identical over 9 bases. The tail of the sequence fits TRBJ2-7 better, so the J call may be wrong. CDR3 length: 14 residues. Germline-derived CDR1 and CDR2 are MDHEN and SYDVKM. Here the CDR3 reads CASSLAGGPYEQYF. The CDR3 DNA reads TGTGCCAGCAGTTTAGCGGGGGGGCCCTACGAGCAGTACTTC.

The chain links TRBV14 to TRBJ2-2; TRBD1 matches at 7 bases. Trimming cost V 7 bases and J 2 bases; bases outside gene matches: 10. The CDR3 length is 16 residues. From germline, CDR1 is SGHDN and CDR2 FVKESK. CDR3 sequence reads: CASTNRGGRNTGELFF. The CDR3 coding sequence is TGTGCCAGCACTAACAGGGGCGGTCGAAACACCGGGGAGCTGTTTTTT.

This clone was seen more than once but under ten times. J is TRBJ2-1 and V is TRBV6-1; TRBD2 matches at 9 bases. The CDR3 is made up of 15 amino acids. The ends lost 9 bases at V and 6 bases at J; junction bases unmatched: 12. Germline V gene sequence: CDR1 MNHNS, CDR2 SASEGT. The CDR3 region is CASPPGRGGTNEQFF. CDR3 DNA: TGTGCCAGTCCCCCGGGGCGGGGGGGGACCAATGAGCAGTTCTTC.

The chain recombines TRBV7-8 with TRBJ1-1; D may be TRBD1 (6 bases). V was shortened by 5 bases and J by 3 bases, with 10 bases between the two germline ends. The length of the CDR3 is 13 residues. Germline lookup yields CDR1 SGHVS and CDR2 FQNEAQ. The CDR3 region has the DNA TGTGCCAGCAGCCCTAGGGGGTACACTGAAGCTTTCTTT. It encodes CASSPRGYTEAFF.

The chain uses TRBV5-4 and TRBJ2-3, with 16 bases fitting TRBD2. The CDR3 spans 16 residues. CDR1 SGHNT and CDR2 YYREEE come from the germline V gene (reference sequence). V shed 4 bases, J shed 6 bases, and the junction held 5 bases outside the gene matches. The chain's CDR3 is CASSDGTSGGADTQYF. The CDR3 nucleotides read TGTGCCAGCAGCGATGGGACTAGCGGGGGGGCGGATACGCAGTATTTT.

The CDR3 spells CASSGQGPGREKLFF. CDR3 DNA sequence: TGTGCCAGCAGCGGACAGGGCCCCGGCCGTGAAAAACTGTTTTTT. V and J are TRBV9 and TRBJ1-4, with 7 bases identical to TRBD1. Trimming cost V 3 bases and J 7 bases; bases outside gene matches: 9. This CDR3 comprises 15 residues. Germline V gives CDR1 SGDLS, CDR2 YYNGEE. Full variable domain (remainder filled in from reference TRBV9 and TRBJ1-4): DSGVTQTPKHLITATGQRVTLRCSPRSGDLSVYWYQQSLDQGLQFLIQYYNGEERAKGNILERFSAQQFPDLHSELNLSSLELGDSALYFCASSGQGPGREKLFFGSGTQLSVL.